In its sample, the clone carrying this TCR beta chain was seen a few times. The data are from a study of blood T cell repertoires in COVID-19. Study in general: Specimens from acute and convalescent COVID-19 originated in the United States, Italy and Spain.

Trimming shortened V by 8 bases and J by 7 bases, and 21 bases separated the two germline ends. The germline V gene encodes CDR1 MDHEN and CDR2 SYDVKM. The CDR3 runs to 15 residues. Original processing notes: By means of reference gene primer amplification, nucleated cell counts were estimated. Only in-frame clones appear in the TCRdb table, and some are missing; sequencing was by immunoSEQ multiplex PCR. Clonal size and the V and J genes are those of that table, whereas D and trimming came from the DNA. The table has 100,000 to 150,000 clones, around four fifths seen once. The receptor was derived from a human donor in a cohort sampled during active COVID-19. Source material: peripheral blood. V is TRBV28 and J is TRBJ1-5; D perhaps matches TRBD1 (6 bases). The CDR3 reads CASGTTGQIEQPQHF. CDR3 bases: TGTGCCAGCGGAACTACAGGACAGATTGAACAGCCCCAGCATTTT.